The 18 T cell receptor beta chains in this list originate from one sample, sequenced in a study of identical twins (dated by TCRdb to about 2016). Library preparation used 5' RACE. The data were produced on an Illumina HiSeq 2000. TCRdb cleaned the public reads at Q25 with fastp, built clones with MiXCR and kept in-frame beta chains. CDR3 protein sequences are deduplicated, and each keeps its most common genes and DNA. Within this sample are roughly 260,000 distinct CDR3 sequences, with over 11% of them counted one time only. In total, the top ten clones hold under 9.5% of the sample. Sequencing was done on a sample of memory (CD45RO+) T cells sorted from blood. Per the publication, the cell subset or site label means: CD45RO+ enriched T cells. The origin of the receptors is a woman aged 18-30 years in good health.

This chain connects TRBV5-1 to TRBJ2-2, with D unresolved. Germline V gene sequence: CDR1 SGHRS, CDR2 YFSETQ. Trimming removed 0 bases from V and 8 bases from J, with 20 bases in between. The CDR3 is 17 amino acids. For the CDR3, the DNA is TGCGCCAGCAGCTTGGCCCACCCGGGCCGATCTTTTGGGGAGCTGTTTTTT. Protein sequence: CASSLAHPGRSFGELFF.

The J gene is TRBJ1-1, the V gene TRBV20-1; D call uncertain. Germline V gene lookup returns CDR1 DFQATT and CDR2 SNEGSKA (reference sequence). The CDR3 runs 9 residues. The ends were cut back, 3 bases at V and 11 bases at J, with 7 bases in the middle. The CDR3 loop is CSASSYAFF. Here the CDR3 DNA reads TGCAGTGCTAGTAGTTATGCTTTCTTT.

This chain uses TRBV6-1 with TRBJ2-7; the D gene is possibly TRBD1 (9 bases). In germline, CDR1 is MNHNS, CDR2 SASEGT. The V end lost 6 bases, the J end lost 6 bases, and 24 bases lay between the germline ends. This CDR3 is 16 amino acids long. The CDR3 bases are TGTGCCAGCAGAGCGGGACAGGGAGCGGGAGCGGGCGAGCAGTACTTC. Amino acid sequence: CASRAGQGAGAGEQYF.

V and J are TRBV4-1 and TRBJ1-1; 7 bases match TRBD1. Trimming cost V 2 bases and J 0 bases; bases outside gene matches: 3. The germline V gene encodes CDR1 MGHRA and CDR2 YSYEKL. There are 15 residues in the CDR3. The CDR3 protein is CASSQQGVMNTEAFF. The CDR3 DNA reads TGCGCCAGCAGCCAACAGGGGGTTATGAACACTGAAGCTTTCTTT.

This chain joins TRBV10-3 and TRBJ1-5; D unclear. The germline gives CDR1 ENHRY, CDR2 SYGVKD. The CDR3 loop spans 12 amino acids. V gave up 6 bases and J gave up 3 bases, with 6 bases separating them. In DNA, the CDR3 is TGTGCCATCAGGGAGAACAATCAGCCCCAGCATTTT. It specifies CAIRENNQPQHF.

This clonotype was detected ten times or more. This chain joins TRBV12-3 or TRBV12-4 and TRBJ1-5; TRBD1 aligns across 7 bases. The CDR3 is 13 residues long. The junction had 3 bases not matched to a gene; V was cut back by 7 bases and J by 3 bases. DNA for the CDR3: TGTGCCAGCAAGGGACAGCCCAATCAGCCCCAGCATTTT. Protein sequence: CASKGQPNQPQHF.

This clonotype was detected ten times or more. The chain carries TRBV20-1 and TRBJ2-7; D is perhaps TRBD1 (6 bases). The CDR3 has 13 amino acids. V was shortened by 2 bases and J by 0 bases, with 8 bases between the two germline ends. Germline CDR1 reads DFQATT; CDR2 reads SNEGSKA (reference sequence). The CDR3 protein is CSARRTDSYEQYF. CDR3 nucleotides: TGCAGTGCTAGACGGACAGACTCCTACGAGCAGTACTTC.

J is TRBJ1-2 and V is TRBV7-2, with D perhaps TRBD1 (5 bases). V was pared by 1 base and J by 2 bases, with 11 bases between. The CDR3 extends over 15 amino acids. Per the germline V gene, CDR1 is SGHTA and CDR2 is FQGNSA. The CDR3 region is CASSLVIGDNYGYTF. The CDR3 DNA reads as TGTGCCAGCAGCTTAGTAATAGGGGACAACTATGGCTACACCTTC.

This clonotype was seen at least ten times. As DNA, the CDR3 is TGTGCCAGCAGCGGGCCGACAGATACGCAGTATTTT. This translates into CASSGPTDTQYF. The gene calls are TRBV12-3 or TRBV12-4 and TRBJ2-3; D not resolved. CDR3 length: 12 amino acids. V was shortened by 6 bases and J by 3 bases, with 7 bases between the two germline ends.

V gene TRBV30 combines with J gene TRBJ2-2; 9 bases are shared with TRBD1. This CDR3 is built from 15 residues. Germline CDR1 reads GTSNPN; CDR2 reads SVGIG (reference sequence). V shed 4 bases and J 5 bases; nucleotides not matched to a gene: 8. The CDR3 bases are TGTGCCTGGATCCCCGGGACAGGGAATACCGGGGAGCTGTTTTTT. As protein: CAWIPGTGNTGELFF.

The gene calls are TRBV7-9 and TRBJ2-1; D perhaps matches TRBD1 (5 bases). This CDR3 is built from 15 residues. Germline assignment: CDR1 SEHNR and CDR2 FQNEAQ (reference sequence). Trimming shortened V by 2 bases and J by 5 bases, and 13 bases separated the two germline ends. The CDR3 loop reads CASSLKGRPDNEQFF. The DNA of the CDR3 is TGTGCCAGCAGCTTAAAGGGGCGACCCGACAATGAGCAGTTCTTC. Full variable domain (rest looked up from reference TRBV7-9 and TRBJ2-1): DTGVSQNPRHKITKRGQNVTFRCDPISEHNRLYWYRQTLGQGPEFLTYFQNEAQLEKSRLLSDRFSAERPKGSFSTLEIQRTEQGDSAMYLCASSLKGRPDNEQFFGPGTRLTVL.

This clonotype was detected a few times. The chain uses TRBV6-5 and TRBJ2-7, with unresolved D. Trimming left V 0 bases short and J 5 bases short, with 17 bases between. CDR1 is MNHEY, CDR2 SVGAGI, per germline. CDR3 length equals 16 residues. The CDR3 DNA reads TGTGCCAGCAGTTACTCCCCTGTAGGAGTAGGTAACGAGCAGTACTTC. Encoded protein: CASSYSPVGVGNEQYF.

The CDR3 reads CSAGQGAVDTEAFF. The CDR3, as DNA: TGCAGCGCGGGACAGGGGGCCGTCGACACTGAAGCTTTCTTT. The chain recombines TRBV29-1 with TRBJ1-1; 12 nucleotides match TRBD1. Trimming cost V 7 bases and J 3 bases; bases outside gene matches: 6. The CDR3 extends over 14 amino acids. Germline lookup yields CDR1 SQVTM and CDR2 ANQGSEA.

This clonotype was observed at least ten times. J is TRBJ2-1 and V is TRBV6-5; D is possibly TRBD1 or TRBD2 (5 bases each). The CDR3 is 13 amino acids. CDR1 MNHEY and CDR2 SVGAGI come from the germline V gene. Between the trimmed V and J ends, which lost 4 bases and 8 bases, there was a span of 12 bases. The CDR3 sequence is CASSSTVGDEQFF. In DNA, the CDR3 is TGTGCCAGCAGTTCAACAGTGGGGGATGAGCAGTTCTTC.

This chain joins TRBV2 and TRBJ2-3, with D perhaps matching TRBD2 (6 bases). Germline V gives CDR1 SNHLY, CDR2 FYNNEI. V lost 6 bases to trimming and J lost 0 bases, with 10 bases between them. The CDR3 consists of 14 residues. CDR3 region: CASRREMSTDTQYF. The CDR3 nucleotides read TGTGCCAGCAGACGGGAGATGAGCACAGATACGCAGTATTTT.

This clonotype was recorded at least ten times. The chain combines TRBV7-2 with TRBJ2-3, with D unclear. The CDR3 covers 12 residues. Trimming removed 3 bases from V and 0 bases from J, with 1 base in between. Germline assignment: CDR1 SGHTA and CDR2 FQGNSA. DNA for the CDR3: TGTGCCAGCAGCTTTAGCACAGATACGCAGTATTTT. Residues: CASSFSTDTQYF.

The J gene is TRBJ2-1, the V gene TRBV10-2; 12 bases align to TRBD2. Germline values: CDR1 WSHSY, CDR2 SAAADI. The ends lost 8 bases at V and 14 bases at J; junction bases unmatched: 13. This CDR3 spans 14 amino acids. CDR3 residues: CASGRLAGGPPEFF. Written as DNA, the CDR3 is TGCGCCAGCGGCCGGCTAGCGGGAGGGCCCCCTGAGTTCTTC.

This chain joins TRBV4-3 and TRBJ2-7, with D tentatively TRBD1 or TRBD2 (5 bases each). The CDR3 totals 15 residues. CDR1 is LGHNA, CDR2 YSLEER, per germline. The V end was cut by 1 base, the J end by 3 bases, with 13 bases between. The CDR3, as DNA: TGCGCCAGCAGCCAAGTGCTTAGGGACGGCTACGAGCAGTACTTC. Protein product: CASSQVLRDGYEQYF.